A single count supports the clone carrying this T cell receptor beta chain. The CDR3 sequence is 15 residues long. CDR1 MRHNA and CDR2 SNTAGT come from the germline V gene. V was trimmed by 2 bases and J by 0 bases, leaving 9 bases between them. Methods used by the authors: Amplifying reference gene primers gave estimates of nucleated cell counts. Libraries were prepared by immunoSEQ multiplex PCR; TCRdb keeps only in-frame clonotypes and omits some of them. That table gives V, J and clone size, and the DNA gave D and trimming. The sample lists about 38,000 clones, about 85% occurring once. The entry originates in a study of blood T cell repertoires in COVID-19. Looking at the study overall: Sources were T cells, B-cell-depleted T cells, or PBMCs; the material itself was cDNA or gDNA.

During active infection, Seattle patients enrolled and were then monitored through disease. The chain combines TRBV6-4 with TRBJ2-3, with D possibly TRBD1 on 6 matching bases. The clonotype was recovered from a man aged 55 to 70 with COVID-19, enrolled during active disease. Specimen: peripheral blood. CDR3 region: CASSDRGHSTDTQYF. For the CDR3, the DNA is TGTGCCAGCAGTGACAGGGGACACAGCACAGATACGCAGTATTTT.